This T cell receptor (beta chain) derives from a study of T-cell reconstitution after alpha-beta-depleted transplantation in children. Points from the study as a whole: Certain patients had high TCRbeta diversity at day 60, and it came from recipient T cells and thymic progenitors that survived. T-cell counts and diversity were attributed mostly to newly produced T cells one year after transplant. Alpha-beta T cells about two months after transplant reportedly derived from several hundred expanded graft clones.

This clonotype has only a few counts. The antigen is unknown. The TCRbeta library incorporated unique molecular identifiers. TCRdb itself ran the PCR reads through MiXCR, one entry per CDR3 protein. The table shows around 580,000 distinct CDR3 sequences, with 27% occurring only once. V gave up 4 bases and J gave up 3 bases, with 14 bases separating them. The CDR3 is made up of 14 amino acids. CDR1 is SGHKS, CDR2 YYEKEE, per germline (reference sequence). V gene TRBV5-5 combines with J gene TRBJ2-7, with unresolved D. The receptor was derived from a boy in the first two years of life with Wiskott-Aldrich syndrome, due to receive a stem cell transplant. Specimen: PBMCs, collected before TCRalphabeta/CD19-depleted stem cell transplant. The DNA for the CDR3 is TGTGCCAGCAGCACCGACCCCAGTGGCTACGAGCAGTACTTC. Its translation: CASSTDPSGYEQYF. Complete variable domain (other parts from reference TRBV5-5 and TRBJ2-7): DAGVTQSPTHLIKTRGQQVTLRCSPISGHKSVSWYQQVLGQGPQFIFQYYEKEERGRGNFPDRFSARQFPNYSSELNVNALLLGDSALYLCASSTDPSGYEQYFGPGTRLTVT.